This T cell receptor beta chain was retrieved from a study of blood T cell repertoires in COVID-19. Across the study: Samples of COVID-19 (acute and convalescent) were obtained from the United States, Italy and Spain.

The junction had 11 bases not matched to a gene; V was cut back by 0 bases and J by 6 bases. The CDR3 spans 18 residues. CDR1 is LGHNA and CDR2 is YNFKEQ in the germline V gene. Methods used by the authors: Estimates of nucleated cell counts were drawn from the amplification of reference gene primers. The repertoire was sequenced with immunoSEQ multiplex PCR; TCRdb's copy has only in-frame clones and lacks some. The V and J calls and clone size are taken from that table; D and trimming were inferred from the DNA. There are about 40,000 clones in the sample; approximately 80% occur only once, and 2.6% lies in the top ten.

This chain links TRBV4-2 with TRBJ2-2, with 9 bases identical to TRBD1. Input material: peripheral blood. This clonotype originated in a woman aged 55 to 70 with acute or convalescent COVID-19. The CDR3 DNA sequence: TGTGCCAGCAGCCAAGAAAGCCAAGGACAGGGGTACCCCGGGGAGCTGTTTTTT. Protein sequence: CASSQESQGQGYPGELFF.